A single sample gave rise to the 25 T cell receptor beta chains below, sequenced in a study of blood T cell repertoires in COVID-19. Assay: immunoSEQ multiplex PCR; the TCRdb copy retains only in-frame clones and omits some. The table shows 230,000 or so clones, with around 82% occurring only once. The specimen sequenced was peripheral blood. All receptors derive from a man aged 40-49 years with active or convalescent COVID-19.

The chain joins TRBV7-9 to TRBJ1-2; D call uncertain. The CDR3 sequence is 12 residues long. Trimming pared 6 bases from V and 8 bases from J, leaving 13 bases between. Germline CDR1 is SEHNR and CDR2 is FQNEAQ (reference sequence). This CDR3 is CASSRWPGGYTF. Here the CDR3 DNA reads TGTGCCAGCAGTCGCTGGCCCGGGGGCTACACCTTC.

This chain links TRBV11-3 with TRBJ2-5, with 10 bases that match TRBD1. CDR3 length: 16 residues. V was pared by 0 bases and J by 5 bases, with 6 bases of the junction left unmatched. Germline V CDR1 and CDR2: SGHNT, YENEEA. CDR3 region: CASSLEGTGAWETQYF. CDR3 coding DNA: TGTGCCAGCAGCTTAGAAGGGACAGGGGCATGGGAGACCCAGTACTTC.

The chain couples TRBV7-2 to TRBJ2-3, with D uncertain. Looked up from germline, CDR1 is SGHTA and CDR2 is FQGNSA. The ends were cut back, 1 base at V and 1 base at J, with 12 bases in the middle. This CDR3 has 16 residues. DNA for the CDR3: TGTGCCAGCAGCTTAGGAGGTGGGTGGCGCACAGATACGCAGTATTTT. Its translation is CASSLGGGWRTDTQYF.

The rearrangement links TRBV5-1 to TRBJ1-3; a possible D gene is TRBD1 (6 bases). V was trimmed by 3 bases and J by 3 bases, leaving 13 bases between them. CDR3 size: 15 residues. From germline, CDR1 is SGHRS and CDR2 YFSETQ. The CDR3 spells CASSSSGVSGNTIYF. CDR3 in DNA: TGCGCCAGCAGCTCTTCAGGGGTTAGTGGAAACACCATATATTTT.

As regards this clone: An end of the junction does not agree with germline; a read error may underlie this. The rearrangement links TRBV7-7 to TRBJ2-5; 10 nucleotides line up with TRBD1. This CDR3 region has 14 residues. Per the germline V gene, CDR1 is SSHAT and CDR2 is FNYEAQ (reference sequence). The DNA of the CDR3 is TGTGCTAGCAGCTTAGGACAGGGGGATCAGACCCAGTACTTC. Protein product: CASSLGQGDQTQYF.

CDR3 DNA: TGTGCCAGCAGTGGAACGATCCAGGGGGCTAATCAGCCCCAGCATTTT. Translation: CASSGTIQGANQPQHF. The chain joins TRBV6-1 to TRBJ1-5; 8 nucleotides match TRBD1. Unmatched junction bases numbered 9, after V lost 4 bases and J lost 4 bases. The CDR3 has 16 amino acids. The germline V gene encodes CDR1 MNHNS and CDR2 SASEGT.

This clone occurred once. This rearrangement joins TRBV11-2 to TRBJ2-1; 8 nucleotides match TRBD2. Per the germline V gene, CDR1 is SGHAT and CDR2 is FQNNGV. The V and J ends lost 6 bases and 5 bases, in that order; junction bases with no gene match: 12. The CDR3 consists of 16 residues. As DNA, the CDR3 is TGTGCCAGCAGTTCCCCGGGGGGGGTACTAAACAATGAGCAGTTCTTC. Protein product: CASSSPGGVLNNEQFF. The whole variable domain, filled in from reference TRBV11-2 and TRBJ2-1, reads EAGVAQSPRYKIIEKRQSVAFWCNPISGHATLYWYQQILGQGPKLLIQFQNNGVVDDSQLPKDRFSAERLKGVDSTLKIQPAKLEDSAVYLCASSSPGGVLNNEQFFGPGTRLTVL.

The V gene is TRBV5-1, the J gene TRBJ2-1; 8 nucleotides match TRBD2. The J segment lost 4 bases and the V segment lost 1 base, leaving 4 bases of the junction unmatched. The CDR3 loop spans 15 amino acids. Germline CDR1 SGHRS, CDR2 YFSETQ. This chain's CDR3 is CASSLTSGEYNEQFF. CDR3 DNA sequence: TGCGCCAGCAGCTTGACTAGCGGAGAATACAATGAGCAGTTCTTC. The full variable domain, in which reference TRBV5-1 and TRBJ2-1 provide the parts outside the CDR3, is KAGVTQTPRYLIKTRGQQVTLSCSPISGHRSVSWYQQTPGQGLQFLFEYFSETQRNKGNFPGRFSGRQFSNSRSEMNVSTLELGDSALYLCASSLTSGEYNEQFFGPGTRLTVL.

This sequence joins TRBV4-1 and TRBJ2-7; TRBD1 matches 7 bases. J was trimmed by 3 bases and V by 0 bases; bases with no gene match: 5. This CDR3 comprises 15 residues. Germline V gene data show CDR1 as MGHRA and CDR2 as YSYEKL. The CDR3 loop reads CASSQDIRDSYEQYF. CDR3 nucleotide sequence: TGCGCCAGCAGCCAAGATATCCGGGACAGCTACGAGCAGTACTTC.

The sample holds a few counts of this clone. The gene calls are TRBV11-2 and TRBJ2-7; D is perhaps TRBD1 (6 bases). CDR1 SGHAT and CDR2 FQNNGV come from the germline V gene. Trimming took 5 bases from V and 3 from J, leaving 14 bases between them. The CDR3 is made up of 14 amino acids. CDR3 protein: CASSRQVGVYEQYF. In DNA form, the CDR3 reads TGTGCCAGCAGCCGACAGGTCGGGGTCTACGAGCAGTACTTC.

The chain links TRBV18 to TRBJ1-5; a possible D gene is TRBD1 (5 bases). With 3 bases removed from V and 5 bases from J, the gap between germline ends came to 8 bases. The CDR3 has 13 amino acids. Germline V gene lookup returns CDR1 KGHSH and CDR2 LQKENI. CDR3 bases: TGTGCCAGCTCACCGTCGGGGGATCAGCCCCAGCATTTT. It codes for CASSPSGDQPQHF. The complete variable domain, with remaining parts taken from reference TRBV18 and TRBJ1-5, reads NAGVMQNPRHLVRRRGQEARLRCSPMKGHSHVYWYRQLPEEGLKFMVYLQKENIIDESGMPKERFSAEFPKEGPSILRIQQVVRGDSAAYFCASSPSGDQPQHFGDGTRLSIL.

The chain joins TRBV5-6 to TRBJ1-5; 10 bases line up with TRBD1. In germline, CDR1 is SGHDT, CDR2 YYEEEE. The CDR3 is 16 residues long. Trimming removed 3 bases from V and 1 base from J; junction bases left unmatched: 4. The DNA for the CDR3 is TGTGCCAGCAGCTGGGGGGGACAGGGGAGCAATCAGCCCCAGCATTTT. It codes for CASSWGGQGSNQPQHF. Full variable domain (missing parts from reference TRBV5-6 and TRBJ1-5): DAGVTQSPTHLIKTRGQQVTLRCSPKSGHDTVSWYQQALGQGPQFIFQYYEEEERQRGNFPDRFSGHQFPNYSSELNVNALLLGDSALYLCASSWGGQGSNQPQHFGDGTRLSIL.

This clone was detected a few times. V is TRBV7-9 and J is TRBJ2-3; 8 bases match TRBD2. J lost 10 bases, V lost 5 bases, and 20 bases had no gene match. Germline values: CDR1 SEHNR, CDR2 FQNEAQ (reference sequence). CDR3 size: 17 residues. This chain's CDR3 is CASSPRGGSTGGQAQYF. CDR3 in DNA: TGTGCCAGCAGCCCCCGCGGGGGGTCAACGGGGGGCCAGGCGCAGTATTTT.

This rearrangement joins TRBV7-2 to TRBJ1-6; tentative D call: TRBD1 (6 bases). Germline values: CDR1 SGHTA, CDR2 FQGNSA. The CDR3 is 17 amino acids. V was pared by 3 bases and J by 0 bases, with 12 bases between. The CDR3 bases are TGTGCCAGCAGCTTCGGACAGACGAGCTCCTATAATTCACCCCTCCACTTT. Translating gives CASSFGQTSSYNSPLHF.

The genes are TRBV11-2 and TRBJ2-7; 8 nucleotides line up with TRBD1. The V segment lost 4 bases and the J segment 2 bases; nucleotides outside the gene matches: 13. CDR1 and CDR2 from the germline V gene are SGHAT and FQNNGV. The length of the CDR3 is 17 residues. The chain's CDR3 is CASSSPDRAGSPYEQYF. CDR3 nucleotide sequence: TGTGCCAGCAGCTCCCCGGACAGGGCGGGGAGCCCCTACGAGCAGTACTTC.

The rearrangement joins TRBV19 to TRBJ2-5; D gene unclear. Germline CDR1 reads LNHDA; CDR2 reads SQIVND (reference sequence). The CDR3 covers 12 residues. V lost 8 bases to trimming and J lost 5 bases, with 12 bases between them. The CDR3 DNA reads as TGTGCCAGTGGTCCGGGTCGGGAGACCCAGTACTTC. Its protein is CASGPGRETQYF.

The CDR3 coding sequence is TGTGCCAGCAGCCACCACATCTCCACAGATACGCAGTATTTT. It yields the protein CASSHHISTDTQYF. This chain uses TRBV7-9 with TRBJ2-3; D is undetermined. This CDR3 has 14 amino acids. The V gene lost 5 bases and the J gene lost 2 bases, with 11 bases spanning the gap. Germline CDR1 reads SEHNR; CDR2 reads FQNEAQ (reference sequence). Looking up the rest from reference TRBV7-9 and TRBJ2-3 gives the full variable domain: DTGVSQNPRHKITKRGQNVTFRCDPISEHNRLYWYRQTLGQGPEFLTYFQNEAQLEKSRLLSDRFSAERPKGSFSTLEIQRTEQGDSAMYLCASSHHISTDTQYFGPGTRLTVL.

This rearrangement joins TRBV6-5 to TRBJ1-5; D unresolved. Germline assignment: CDR1 MNHEY and CDR2 SVGAGI. This CDR3 comprises 14 residues. The V gene lost 6 bases and the J gene lost 1 base, with 10 bases spanning the gap. The CDR3 loop is CASSLAGSNQPQHF. For the CDR3, the DNA is TGTGCCAGCAGCCTGGCGGGGAGCAATCAGCCCCAGCATTTT.

V gene TRBV6-4 combines with J gene TRBJ1-5; a weak D match, TRBD1 (5 bases). Germline V gives CDR1 MRHNA, CDR2 SNTAGT. Trimming removed 7 bases at V and 5 bases at J, with 21 bases between. The CDR3 totals 16 residues. The CDR3 is CASTGRQGGIHQPQHF. The CDR3 coding sequence is TGTGCCAGCACCGGGCGGCAGGGAGGCATCCATCAGCCCCAGCATTTT.

This clone was observed a few times. The chain uses TRBV27 and TRBJ2-2, with D perhaps matching TRBD1 (5 bases). There are 13 residues in the CDR3. Trimming stripped 3 bases from V and 7 bases from J, with 9 bases between. Germline V lookup: CDR1 MNHEY, CDR2 SMNVEV (reference sequence). The CDR3 loop is CASSFRASGELFF. CDR3 sequence (DNA): TGTGCCAGCAGTTTCAGGGCCAGCGGGGAGCTGTTTTTT.

The chain recombines TRBV12-5 with TRBJ1-1; 8 positions match TRBD1. There are 15 residues in the CDR3. V was clipped by 1 base and J by 3 bases; unmatched bases: 4. CDR1 is LGHNT, CDR2 FRNRAP, per germline. DNA of the CDR3: TGTGCTAGTGGTTTGGGGACAGGGTGGGACACTGAAGCTTTCTTT. This encodes CASGLGTGWDTEAFF. The full variable domain, with the rest looked up from reference TRBV12-5 and TRBJ1-1, is DARVTQTPRHKVTEMGQEVTMRCQPILGHNTVFWYRQTMMQGLELLAYFRNRAPLDDSGMPKDRFSAEMPDATLATLKIQPSEPRDSAVYFCASGLGTGWDTEAFFGQGTRLTVV.

V usage is TRBV12-2 and J usage is TRBJ2-2; the D call in the table, TRBD1, was not verified against the DNA. TRBV12-2 is a listed pseudogene. The CDR3 length is 18 residues. The CDR3 coding sequence is TGTGCAAGTCGCTTAGGTAGGGGACAGGGGGTGAACACCGGGGAGCTGTTTTTT. It is translated as CASRLGRGQGVNTGELFF.

The V call is TRBV9, the J call TRBJ1-6, with D perhaps matching TRBD1 (6 bases). The CDR3 has 18 amino acids. Germline lookup yields CDR1 SGDLS and CDR2 YYNGEE. Trimming cost V 7 bases and J 10 bases, with 30 bases left between them. The chain's CDR3 is CASPYSGPNRENGSPLHF. The CDR3 nucleotides are TGTGCCAGCCCCTACAGTGGGCCTAACAGGGAGAACGGATCACCCCTCCACTTT.

The rearrangement uses TRBV2 and TRBJ2-2, with a weak D call TRBD1 (6 bases). The CDR3 runs to 14 residues. CDR1 and CDR2 from the germline V gene are SNHLY and FYNNEI. V was shortened by 7 bases and J by 0 bases, with 9 bases between the two germline ends. CDR3 in DNA: TGTGCCAGCAACAGGGTGCCGAACACCGGGGAGCTGTTTTTT. It encodes CASNRVPNTGELFF.

The rearrangement joins TRBV11-2 to TRBJ1-1; TRBD1 is a possible D gene (6 bases). CDR3 length: 14 amino acids. The V end lost 5 bases, the J end lost 4 bases, and 14 bases lay between the germline ends. From germline, CDR1 is SGHAT and CDR2 FQNNGV. The CDR3 loop reads CASSQNTGITEAFF. In nucleotides, the CDR3 is TGTGCCAGCAGCCAAAATACAGGGATCACTGAAGCTTTCTTT.